This T cell receptor beta chain is drawn from a study of T cells after yellow fever vaccination. As to this clonotype: The antigen is undetermined.

Regarding the study as a whole: The bulk population could contribute abundant contaminating clonotypes to FACS-sorted repertoires. Boosting was followed by the reappearance of most primary-vaccination clones (96% CD4, around 90% CD8).

TCRdb re-analysed the 5' RACE reads in MiXCR, keeping a single row per CDR3 protein. The repertoire holds hundreds of thousands of distinct CDR3 sequences, with roughly 13% as singletons. Trimming took 6 bases from V and 3 from J; bases not matched to a gene: 8. This CDR3 region has 15 residues. CDR1 is LNHDA, CDR2 SQIVND, per germline (reference sequence). V usage is TRBV19 and J usage is TRBJ1-1; 9 nucleotides agree with TRBD1. The sequencing here drew on PBMCs, taken on the day of the yellow fever booster vaccination. The clonotype comes from a man aged 25-45 years who received the YFV17D yellow fever vaccine. This CDR3 reads CASSGQGRLYTEAFF. CDR3 in DNA: TGTGCCAGTAGCGGACAGGGGAGGTTGTACACTGAAGCTTTCTTT.